This T cell receptor (beta chain) was obtained from a study of shared T cell receptors in the human thymus. The method was immunoSEQ multiplex PCR; TCRdb's version includes in-frame clones alone and lacks a portion of them. The table lists hundreds of thousands of clones, roughly 90% of them singletons. This clone was picked up one time. The length of the CDR3 is 16 residues. V lost 0 bases, J lost 4 bases, and 10 bases lay in between. Germline assignment: CDR1 LGHNA and CDR2 YSLEER. The same data also went into a second study, on human thymus T cells. As reported in that work: The thymus was resected at corrective cardiac surgery. Thymic and blood repertoires appeared to show biased V and J gene usage.

The TCR comes from a boy under three years old with a congenital heart defect. The sample consisted of thymocytes. J is TRBJ2-6 and V is TRBV4-3; perhaps TRBD2 as D (5 bases). In DNA, the CDR3 is TGCGCCAGCAGCCAAGATTTGGGGAGAGGGGCCAACGTCCTGACTTTC. Protein product: CASSQDLGRGANVLTF.